This T cell receptor beta chain was retrieved from a study of cytomegalovirus exposure and HLA in healthy donors. This CDR3 comprises 14 residues. V shed 5 bases and J shed 3 bases, with 14 bases lying between them. Germline loops: CDR1 LNHDA, CDR2 SQIVND (reference sequence). The PCR ran on 60 Vbeta and 13 Jbeta primers. The repertoire was sequenced with immunoSEQ multiplex PCR; TCRdb's copy has only in-frame clones and lacks some. This table has about 130,000 clones, approximately 74% appearing once. Sequenced: PBMCs. The sequence was collected from a male donor in good health and CMV-seronegative. The chain combines TRBV19 with TRBJ2-7; weak D call: TRBD1 (6 bases). Here the CDR3 reads CASSPPGQFYEQYF. DNA of the CDR3: TGTGCCAGTAGTCCCCCCGGACAGTTCTACGAGCAGTACTTC. The full variable domain, in which reference TRBV19 and TRBJ2-7 provide the parts outside the CDR3, is DGGITQSPKYLFRKEGQNVTLSCEQNLNHDAMYWYRQDPGQGLRLIYYSQIVNDFQKGDIAEGYSVSREKKESFPLTVTSAQKNPTAFYLCASSPPGQFYEQYFGPGTRLTVT.